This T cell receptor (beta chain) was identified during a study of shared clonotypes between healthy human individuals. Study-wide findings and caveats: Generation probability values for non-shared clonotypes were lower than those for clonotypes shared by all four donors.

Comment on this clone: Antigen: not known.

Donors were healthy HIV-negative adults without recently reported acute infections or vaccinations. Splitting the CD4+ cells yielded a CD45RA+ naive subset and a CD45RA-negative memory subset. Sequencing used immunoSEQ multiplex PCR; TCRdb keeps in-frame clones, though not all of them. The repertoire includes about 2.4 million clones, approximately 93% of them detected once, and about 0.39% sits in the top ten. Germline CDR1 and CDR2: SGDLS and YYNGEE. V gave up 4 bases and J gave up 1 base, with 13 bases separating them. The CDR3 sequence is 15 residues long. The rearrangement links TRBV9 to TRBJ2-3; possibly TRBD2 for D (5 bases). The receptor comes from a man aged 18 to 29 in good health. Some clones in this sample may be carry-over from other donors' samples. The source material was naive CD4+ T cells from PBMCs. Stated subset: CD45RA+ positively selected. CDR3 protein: CASSPTSIGTDTQYF. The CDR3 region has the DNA TGTGCCAGCAGCCCAACTAGTATCGGCACAGATACGCAGTATTTT.